This TCR beta chain was identified during a study of molecular identifiers for immune sequencing clone quantification (dated by TCRdb to between 2018 and 2020). About the study as a whole: For a replicate experiment, the RNA from either approximately 20,000 or 100,000 naive CD8 T cells was divided into five aliquots, and four of those aliquots went on to sequencing. CD8 T cells were used in a methods study to benchmark molecular-identifier clustering-based TCR repertoire sequencing (MIDCIRS) and TCR RNA copy counting.

Libraries of naive CD8 T cells were generated from roughly 21,000 to 960,000 sorted cells, with 10%, 30% or 50% of the purified RNA used. Naive CD8 T cells, defined as CD8+CD4-CCR7+CD45RA+, were FACS-sorted into RLT Plus buffer on a BD FACSAria II. To test detection sensitivity, Jurkat RNA equal to ten TCR copies was added to samples of roughly 17,000-1,100,000 naive CD8 T cells. Enrichment of CD8 T cells was performed with RosetteSep CD8+ T Cell Enrichment Cocktail and Ficoll-Paque, after which ACK red cell lysis was carried out. Library preparation used PCR. Sequencing was carried out with an Illumina HiSeq 4000. Bulk TCR libraries were prepared as previously described, using TCR primers listed in Table S5. The Qiagen AllPrep DNA/RNA kit was used to purify total RNA. Before analysis, reads from multiple sequencing runs of one library were combined. The authors' pipeline ran thus. Reads were retained only if their TCR constant sequence matched exactly, and those retained reads were trimmed to 150 nt and grouped according to their 12-nt molecular barcodes. Reads in each barcode group were sub-clustered using a 15% Levenshtein threshold, and a quality-weighted consensus sequence was built for each RNA molecule. Non-functional sequences were filtered out, along with any lower-count sequence sitting one edit away from another sequence. Barcode sub-clusters with fewer than 20% of the maximum read count were removed, based on fitting two negative binomial distributions. TCRdb applied fastp at Q25 and MiXCR to the public reads, then kept only in-frame beta chains. Rows are unified per CDR3 protein, each entry keeping the most common DNA and genes. TCRdb, not the authors, supplied the V and J calls. A total of some 66,000 distinct CDR3 sequences appear in this sample, about 20% of them only once. The ten top clones hold 1.1% to 1.5% of the sample.

Per the germline V gene (reference sequence), LNHDA is the CDR1 and SQIVND is the CDR2. Here V drops 3 bases and J drops 4 bases, and the junction holds 4 bases not matched to any gene. Inclusive of the bounding cysteine and phenylalanine, the CDR3 is 15 residues long. Only CDR3 DNA is held: 45 bases, read in frame from base 1. The paper's findings and limits, for the study overall: Even against a background of 750,000 to 1,000,000 naive CD8 T cells, spiked-in Jurkat TCR RNA amounting to a single cell's worth was reported to be detectable. Clones above 20 RNA copies held over 98% of molecules in CMV-specific effector cells but under 1% in naive cells. Highly expanded clone sizes could be underestimated if identical TCR molecules share a barcode. Approximately 3.3 recovered TCR RNA copies per cell were obtained by modeling, versus about 10 by digital PCR, implying a capture efficiency of about 30%. When barcode sub-clustering was left out, chimeric consensus sequences inflated TCR diversity, with chimeras reaching as high as 47%. Naive libraries contained spiked-in Jurkat TCR RNA (roughly ten copies' worth), which is not part of the donor repertoire.

This clonotype was seen a handful of times. The clone's antigen remains unknown. Qualities for individual bases were not recorded, and no much larger clone is one base off. Sequencing was performed on naive CD8+ T cells from blood, with Jurkat cell RNA spiked in. Read against the paper, the sample's cell subset or site label means: FACS-sorted CD8+CD4-CCR7+CD45RA+ naive T cells. The rearrangement combines TRBV19 with TRBJ1-1; 11 central nucleotides agree with TRBD1. The sequence was obtained from a human donor in good health. Some libraries in this study had Jurkat cell RNA spiked in. The DNA sequence is as follows: TGTGCCAGTAGTATCGGACAGGGGGCAAGCACTGAAGCTTTCTTT. It translates as CASSIGQGASTEAFF.